The source of this TCR beta chain is a study of T-cell reconstitution after alpha-beta-depleted transplantation in children. Germline CDR1 KGHSH, CDR2 LQKENI. The CDR3 length is 15 residues. V was trimmed by 4 bases and J by 2 bases, leaving 13 bases between them. Unique molecular identifiers were incorporated during preparation of the TCRbeta library. MiXCR, run by TCRdb on the PCR reads, gives a single entry per CDR3 protein. Counted here are fewer than 750,000 distinct CDR3 sequences, around 23% occurring once; the ten biggest clones make up 13% to 15%. The source was PBMCs, mostly from graft donor cells, collected 360 days after TCRalphabeta/CD19-depleted stem cell transplant. This sequence originates from a boy under two years old who had a stem cell transplant for acute myeloid leukemia, so the T cells may come from the graft donor. V usage is TRBV18 and J usage is TRBJ2-3; a possible D gene is TRBD1 (6 bases). DNA for the CDR3: TGTGCCAGCTCACTGGGACAAACTTTCACAGATACGCAGTATTTT. Translated: CASSLGQTFTDTQYF.